This T cell receptor (beta chain) derives from a study of tumor and adjacent non-tumor tissue in lung cancer. Study-level information: The cohort had roughly 12 adenocarcinoma, a couple of squamous cell and 1 small cell patients.

A word on this clonotype: Its antigen is unknown.

A modified ARM-PCR protocol with three rounds of nested PCR amplified TCRbeta. One entry per CDR3 protein results from TCRdb running MiXCR on the multiplex PCR reads. This table holds 110,000 or so distinct CDR3 sequences, roughly 75% found once. Study-wide findings and caveats: TCR diversity was significantly greater in tumor than normal lung tissue. Tumor TCR diversity, when higher, was linked to shorter survival. In normal lung, the top 100 clones were significantly more dominant than in tumor.

The template was RNA from unsorted bulk tissue. The sample comprised lung tumor tissue. This TCR was recovered from an older woman with non-small cell lung cancer.

The CDR3 protein is CASSSLGARDTEAFF. CDR3 DNA sequence: TGTGCCAGCAGCTCCCTTGGAGCCCGGGACACTGAAGCTTTCTTT. The chain joins TRBV14 to TRBJ1-1; D is unclear. V was cut by 5 bases and J by 3 bases, with 16 bases left in between. Germline assignment: CDR1 SGHDN and CDR2 FVKESK. The CDR3 has 15 residues.